A selection of T cell receptor beta chains follows, all from one sample in a study of T-cell reconstitution after alpha-beta-depleted transplantation in children. TCRdb independently ran MiXCR on the PCR reads; one entry per CDR3 protein. The sample holds about 870,000 distinct CDR3 sequences, roughly 15% seen once. Here the sequenced sample was PBMCs, mostly from graft donor cells, taken 360 days after TCRalphabeta/CD19-depleted stem cell transplant. The receptors originated from a male patient under 18 who had a stem cell transplant for acute lymphoblastic leukemia, so the T cells may come from the graft donor. The CDR3 runs from the conserved cysteine through the conserved F or W. Fields, in order: D gene, J gene, V gene, clone size, CDR3 DNA, CDR3 protein. The D gene is left open where the match is weak. Rows may omit the clone size; those that give it use once, few, many or a size class.

TRBD1 TRBJ2-5 TRBV6-1 . TGTGCCAGCAAGAGACAGGGGACGCTACAAGAGACCCAGTACTTC CASKRQGTLQETQYF
TRBD2 TRBJ2-1 TRBV11-1 . TGTGCCAGCAGCTTAACGGCTAGCGGGTACTCCTACAATGAGCAGTTCTTC CASSLTASGYSYNEQFF
. TRBJ2-7 TRBV7-8 few TGTGCCAGCAGCGTCCGGGACATAACCTACGAGCAGTACTTC CASSVRDITYEQYF
. TRBJ2-7 TRBV20-1 many TGCAGTGCTAGACCCGGGGCCTACGAGCAGTACTTC CSARPGAYEQYF
TRBD2 TRBJ2-5 TRBV28 few TGTGCCAGCAGTTTCCCGGGAGGAGCAGTCCAAGAGACCCAGTACTTC CASSFPGGAVQETQYF
. TRBJ1-1 TRBV3-1 . TGTGCCAGCAGCCAAGGATACTTAGACAGGAGCACTGAAGCTTTCTTT CASSQGYLDRSTEAFF
. TRBJ2-1 TRBV6-5 few TGTGCCAGCAGTTACTACGGGAGCTCCTACAATGAGCAGTTCTTC CASSYYGSSYNEQFF
. TRBJ2-3 TRBV18 many TGTGCCAGCTCACCACCGGGACGGTTCAGAGGCACAGATACGCAGTATTTT CASSPPGRFRGTDTQYF
. TRBJ2-7 TRBV2 . TGTGCCAGCAGAGCCTGGTCGGCGAGGCAGTACTTC CASRAWSARQYF
TRBD2 TRBJ2-1 TRBV29-1 few TGCAGAGTTGGAGGGGTTGGGCTAGCGGGGTACAATGAGCAGTTCTTC CRVGGVGLAGYNEQFF